This T cell receptor beta chain originates from a study of T cells in Graves' hyperthyroidism and ophthalmopathy. Across the study: At the time of initial diagnosis and before any treatment, peripheral blood was collected. Study-level points and caveats: Most clonotypes that expanded in the thyroid above 0.001 also showed up in blood. A 13 V-J signature model discriminated ophthalmopathy versus stable hyperthyroidism.

Many counts were recorded for this clonotype. Its antigen is not known. Not enrolled were patients with uncontrolled infection, other autoimmune disease, pregnancy or lactation. Amplification of TCR beta CDR3 regions was performed using RNA transcripts as template. An initial round of RT-PCR targeting the TCR CDR3 relied on the HTBI primer set. One entry per CDR3 protein results from TCRdb running MiXCR on the multiplex PCR reads. The table includes approximately 34,000 distinct CDR3 sequences, around 52% detected once. The CDR3 length is 12 residues. The germline gives CDR1 SGHDT, CDR2 YYEEEE. V was cut by 2 bases and J by 6 bases, with 8 bases left in between.

The chain couples TRBV5-6 to TRBJ1-1, with a possible D match to TRBD1 (5 bases). The TCR comes from a middle-aged woman with Graves' ophthalmopathy. Input material: blood. The CDR3 DNA sequence: TGTGCCAGCAGCTTTCAGGGTTCTGAAGCTTTCTTT. Translating gives CASSFQGSEAFF. Together with reference TRBV5-6 and TRBJ1-1, the CDR3 gives the full variable domain: DAGVTQSPTHLIKTRGQQVTLRCSPKSGHDTVSWYQQALGQGPQFIFQYYEEEERQRGNFPDRFSGHQFPNYSSELNVNALLLGDSALYLCASSFQGSEAFFGQGTRLTVV.